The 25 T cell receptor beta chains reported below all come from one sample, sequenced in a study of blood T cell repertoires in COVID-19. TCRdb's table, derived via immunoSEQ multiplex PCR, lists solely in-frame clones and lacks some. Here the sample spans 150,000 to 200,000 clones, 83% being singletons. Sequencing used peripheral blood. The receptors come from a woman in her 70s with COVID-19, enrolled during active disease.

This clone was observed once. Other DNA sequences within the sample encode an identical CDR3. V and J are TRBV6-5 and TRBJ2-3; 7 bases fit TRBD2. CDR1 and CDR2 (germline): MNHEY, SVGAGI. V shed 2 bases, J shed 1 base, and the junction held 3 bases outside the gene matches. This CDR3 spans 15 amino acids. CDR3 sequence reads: CASSYGTTRTDTQYF. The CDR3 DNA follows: TGTGCCAGCAGTTACGGGACTACCCGCACAGATACGCAGTATTTT.

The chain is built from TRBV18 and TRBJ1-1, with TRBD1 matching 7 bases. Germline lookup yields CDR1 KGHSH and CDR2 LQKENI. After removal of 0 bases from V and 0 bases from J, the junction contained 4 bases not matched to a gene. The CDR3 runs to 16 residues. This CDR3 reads CASSPPTGTLNTEAFF. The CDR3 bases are TGTGCCAGCTCACCACCGACAGGGACCTTGAACACTGAAGCTTTCTTT.

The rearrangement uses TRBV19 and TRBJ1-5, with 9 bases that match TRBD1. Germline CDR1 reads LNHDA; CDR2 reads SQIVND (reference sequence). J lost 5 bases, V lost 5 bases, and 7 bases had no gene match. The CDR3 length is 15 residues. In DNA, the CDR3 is TGTGCCAGTAGTCTGGGACAGGGCCGCCATCAGCCCCAGCATTTT. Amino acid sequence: CASSLGQGRHQPQHF.

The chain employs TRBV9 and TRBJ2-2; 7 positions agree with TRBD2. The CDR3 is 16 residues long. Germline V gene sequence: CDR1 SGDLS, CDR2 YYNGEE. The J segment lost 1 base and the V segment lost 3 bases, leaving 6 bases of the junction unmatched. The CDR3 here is CASSASGRENTGELFF. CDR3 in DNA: TGTGCCAGCAGCGCCTCAGGGAGGGAGAACACCGGGGAGCTGTTTTTT.

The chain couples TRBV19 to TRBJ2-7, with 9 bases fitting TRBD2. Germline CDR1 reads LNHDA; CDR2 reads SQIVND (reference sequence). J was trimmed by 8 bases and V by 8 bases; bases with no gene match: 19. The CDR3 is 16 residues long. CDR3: CASLARQREVWEKQYF. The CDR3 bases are TGTGCCAGTTTGGCCCGTCAGCGGGAGGTGTGGGAAAAGCAGTACTTC.

CDR3 amino acids: CASSLVEVRAVTNYGYTF. CDR3 DNA: TGTGCCAGCAGTTTAGTAGAGGTCAGGGCCGTAACTAACTATGGCTACACCTTC. The gene calls are TRBV28 and TRBJ1-2; D might be TRBD1 (5 bases). Trimming pared 2 bases from V and 0 bases from J, leaving 19 bases between. This CDR3 region has 18 residues. The V gene's germline CDR1 is MDHEN and CDR2 SYDVKM.

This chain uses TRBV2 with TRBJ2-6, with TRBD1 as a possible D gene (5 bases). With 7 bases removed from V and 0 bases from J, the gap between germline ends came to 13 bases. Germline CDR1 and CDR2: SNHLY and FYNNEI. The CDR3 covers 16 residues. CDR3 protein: CASNQGVYSGANVLTF. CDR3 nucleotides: TGTGCCAGCAACCAGGGCGTCTACTCTGGGGCCAACGTCCTGACTTTC.

CDR3 amino acids: CATSDMGQNYGYTF. Here the CDR3 DNA reads TGTGCCACCAGTGATATGGGACAGAACTATGGCTACACCTTC. The chain uses TRBV24-1 and TRBJ1-2, with 7 bases aligning to TRBD1. V shed 3 bases, J shed 2 bases, and the junction held 2 bases outside the gene matches. The length of the CDR3 is 14 residues. Per germline, CDR1 KGHDR and CDR2 SFDVKD.

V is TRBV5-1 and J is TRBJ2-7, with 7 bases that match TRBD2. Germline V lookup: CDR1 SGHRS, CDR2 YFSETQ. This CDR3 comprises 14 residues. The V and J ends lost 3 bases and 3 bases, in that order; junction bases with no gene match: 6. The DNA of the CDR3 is TGCGCCAGCAGCTGGATAGCGGGCGACTACGAGCAGTACTTC. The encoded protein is CASSWIAGDYEQYF.

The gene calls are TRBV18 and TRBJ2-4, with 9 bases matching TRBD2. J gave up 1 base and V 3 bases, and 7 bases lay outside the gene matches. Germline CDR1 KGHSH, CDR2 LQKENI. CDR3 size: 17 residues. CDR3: CASSPLSGSGAKNIQYF. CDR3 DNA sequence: TGTGCCAGCTCACCTCTTAGCGGGAGCGGTGCCAAAAACATTCAGTACTTC.

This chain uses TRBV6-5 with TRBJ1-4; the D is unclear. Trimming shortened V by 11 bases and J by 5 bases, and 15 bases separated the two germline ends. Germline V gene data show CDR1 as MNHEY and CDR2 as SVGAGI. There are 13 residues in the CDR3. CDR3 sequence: CAVSASLNEKLFF. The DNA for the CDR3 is TGTGCCGTGAGTGCCTCGCTGAATGAAAAACTGTTTTTT.

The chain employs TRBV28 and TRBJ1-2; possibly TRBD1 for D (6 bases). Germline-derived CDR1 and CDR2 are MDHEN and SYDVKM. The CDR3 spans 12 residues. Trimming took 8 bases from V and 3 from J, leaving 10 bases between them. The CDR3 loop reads CASGQSDYGYTF. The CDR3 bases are TGTGCCAGCGGACAGTCGGACTATGGCTACACCTTC.

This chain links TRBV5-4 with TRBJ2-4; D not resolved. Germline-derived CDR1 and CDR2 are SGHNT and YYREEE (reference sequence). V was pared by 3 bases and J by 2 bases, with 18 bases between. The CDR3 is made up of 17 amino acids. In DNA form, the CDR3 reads TGTGCCAGCAGCTCAACTAATCTATGGGTGTCCAAAAACATTCAGTACTTC. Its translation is CASSSTNLWVSKNIQYF.

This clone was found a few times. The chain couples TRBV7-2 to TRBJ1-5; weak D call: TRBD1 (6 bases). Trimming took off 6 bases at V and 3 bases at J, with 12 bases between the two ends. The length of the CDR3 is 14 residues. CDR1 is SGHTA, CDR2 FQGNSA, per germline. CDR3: CASSQDRNNQPQHF. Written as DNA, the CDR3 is TGTGCCAGCAGTCAGGACAGAAACAATCAGCCCCAGCATTTT.

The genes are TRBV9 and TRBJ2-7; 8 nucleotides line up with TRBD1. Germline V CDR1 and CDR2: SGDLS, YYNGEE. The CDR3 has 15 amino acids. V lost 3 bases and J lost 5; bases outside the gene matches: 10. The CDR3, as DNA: TGTGCCAGCAGCGCCGGACTGACAGGGGCCCACGAGCAGTACTTC. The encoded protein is CASSAGLTGAHEQYF.

CDR3 nucleotides: TGTGCCAGCAGGTCCCCCGGACAGGGGAGGACAGATACGCAGTATTTT. Encoded protein: CASRSPGQGRTDTQYF. This chain joins TRBV27 and TRBJ2-3, with 9 nucleotides matching TRBD1. CDR1 is MNHEY and CDR2 is SMNVEV in the germline V gene (reference sequence). Trimming cost V 6 bases and J 3 bases; bases outside gene matches: 10. The CDR3 totals 16 residues.

CDR3 region: CAIRERESSYNEQFF. The CDR3 nucleotides read TGTGCCATCAGGGAGCGGGAGAGCTCCTACAATGAGCAGTTCTTC. The chain combines TRBV10-3 with TRBJ2-1, with TRBD2 matching over 8 bases. In germline, CDR1 is ENHRY, CDR2 SYGVKD. V lost 6 bases, J lost 0 bases, and 4 bases stayed unmatched. This CDR3 contains 15 residues.

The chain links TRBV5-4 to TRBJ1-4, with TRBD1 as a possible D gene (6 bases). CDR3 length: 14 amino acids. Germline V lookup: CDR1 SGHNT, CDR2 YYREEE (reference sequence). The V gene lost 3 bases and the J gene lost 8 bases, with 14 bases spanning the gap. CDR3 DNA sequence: TGTGCCAGCAGCTCCGGGACACTGAGGGAAAAACTGTTTTTT. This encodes CASSSGTLREKLFF.

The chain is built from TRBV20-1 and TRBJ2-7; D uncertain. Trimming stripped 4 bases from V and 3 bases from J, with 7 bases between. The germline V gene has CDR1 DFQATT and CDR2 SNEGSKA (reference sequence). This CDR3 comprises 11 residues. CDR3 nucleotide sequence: TGCAGTGCTACCTCTAGCTACGAGCAGTACTTC. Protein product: CSATSSYEQYF.

CDR3 sequence reads: CASSKQGSGNTGELFF. For the CDR3, the DNA is TGTGCCAGCAGCAAACAGGGTTCTGGGAACACCGGGGAGCTGTTTTTT. This sequence joins TRBV7-6 and TRBJ2-2; tentative D call: TRBD1 (6 bases). CDR3 length equals 16 residues. Deletions cut 5 bases from V and 1 base from J, with 14 bases between. The germline CDR1 and CDR2 sequences are SGHVS and FNYEAQ.

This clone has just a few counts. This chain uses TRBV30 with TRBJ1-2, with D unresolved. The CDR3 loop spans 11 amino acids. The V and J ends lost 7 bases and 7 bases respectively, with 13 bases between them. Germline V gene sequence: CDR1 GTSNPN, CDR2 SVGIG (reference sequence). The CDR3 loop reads CASFGPSGYTF. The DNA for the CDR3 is TGTGCCTCCTTCGGTCCGAGTGGCTACACCTTC.

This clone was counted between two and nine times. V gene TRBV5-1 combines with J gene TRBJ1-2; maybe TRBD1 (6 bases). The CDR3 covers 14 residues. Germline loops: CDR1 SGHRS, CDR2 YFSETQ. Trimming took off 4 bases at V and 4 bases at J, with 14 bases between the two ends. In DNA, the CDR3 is TGCGCCAGCAGCGAAAGCGGACAGCCCTATGGCTACACCTTC. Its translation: CASSESGQPYGYTF.

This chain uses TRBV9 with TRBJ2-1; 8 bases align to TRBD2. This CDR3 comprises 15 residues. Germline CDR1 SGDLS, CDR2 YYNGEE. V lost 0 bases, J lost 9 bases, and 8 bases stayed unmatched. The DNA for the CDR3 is TGTGCCAGCAGCGTAGGTCCAGCGGGAGTTCGTGAGCAGTTCTTC. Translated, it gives CASSVGPAGVREQFF.

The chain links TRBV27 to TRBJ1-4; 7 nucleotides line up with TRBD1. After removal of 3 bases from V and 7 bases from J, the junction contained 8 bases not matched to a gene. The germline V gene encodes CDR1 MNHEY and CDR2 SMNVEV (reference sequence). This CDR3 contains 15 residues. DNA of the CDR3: TGTGCCAGCAGTTTGGGGGCCGGGACAGTTGAAAAACTGTTTTTT. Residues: CASSLGAGTVEKLFF.

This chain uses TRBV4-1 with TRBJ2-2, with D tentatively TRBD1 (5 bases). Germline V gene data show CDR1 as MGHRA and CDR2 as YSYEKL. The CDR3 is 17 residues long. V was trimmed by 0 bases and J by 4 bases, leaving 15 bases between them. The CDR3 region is CASSQEVIQGGTGELFF. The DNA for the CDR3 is TGCGCCAGCAGCCAAGAGGTCATCCAGGGTGGCACCGGGGAGCTGTTTTTT.